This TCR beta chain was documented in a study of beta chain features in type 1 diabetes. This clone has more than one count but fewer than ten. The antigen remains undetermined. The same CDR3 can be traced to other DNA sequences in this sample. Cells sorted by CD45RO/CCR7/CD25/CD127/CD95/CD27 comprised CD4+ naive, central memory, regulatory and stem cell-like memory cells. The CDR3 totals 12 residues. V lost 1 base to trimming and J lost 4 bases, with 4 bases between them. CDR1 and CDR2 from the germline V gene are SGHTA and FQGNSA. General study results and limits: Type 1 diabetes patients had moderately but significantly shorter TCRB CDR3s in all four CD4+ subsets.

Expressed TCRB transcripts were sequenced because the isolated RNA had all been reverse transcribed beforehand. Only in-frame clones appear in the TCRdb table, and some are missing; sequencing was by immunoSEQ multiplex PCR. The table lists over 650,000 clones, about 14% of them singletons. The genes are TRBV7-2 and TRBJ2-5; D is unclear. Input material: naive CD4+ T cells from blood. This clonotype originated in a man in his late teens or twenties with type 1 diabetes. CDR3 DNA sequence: TGTGCCAGCAGCTTAGTTCGAGAGACCCAGTACTTC. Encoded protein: CASSLVRETQYF.